These T cell receptor beta chains were read from a single sample in a study of blood T cell repertoires in COVID-19. Generated by immunoSEQ multiplex PCR, the TCRdb table keeps only in-frame clones and is missing some. The sample gives around 210,000 clones, around 85% of which show up once; around 5.5% is in the top ten. Sample: peripheral blood. These receptors all come from a man aged 50 or older with COVID-19, enrolled during active disease. CDR3s include the opening cysteine and the closing phenylalanine or tryptophan. A D gene is named only where the DNA matches it firmly. The listing skips clone size in some rows; elsewhere it reads once, few, many or a size class.

CDR3nt: TGCGCCAGCAGCTTGGACGGGGGTCGAGGTCAGCCCCAGCATTTT
CDR3aa: CASSLDGGRGQPQHF
d_gene: -
j_gene: TRBJ1-5
abundance: -
v_gene: TRBV5-1

CDR3nt: TGTGCCAGCAGTGAAGTGGGCAGCAATCAGCCCCAGCATTTT
CDR3aa: CASSEVGSNQPQHF
d_gene: -
j_gene: TRBJ1-5
abundance: few
v_gene: TRBV2

CDR3nt: TGCGCCAGCAGCTTGGAGCCCCGGTCTTCCTACGAGCAGTACTTC
CDR3aa: CASSLEPRSSYEQYF
d_gene: -
j_gene: TRBJ2-7
abundance: -
v_gene: TRBV5-1

CDR3nt: TGTGCCAGCAGCTCGCCTAGCGGGGGGGAAGAGACCCAGTACTTC
CDR3aa: CASSSPSGGEETQYF
d_gene: TRBD2
j_gene: TRBJ2-5
abundance: once
v_gene: TRBV11-2

CDR3nt: TGTGCCAGCTCATCCCGGACTAGCGGGGTCTACGAGCAGTACTTC
CDR3aa: CASSSRTSGVYEQYF
d_gene: TRBD2
j_gene: TRBJ2-7
abundance: -
v_gene: TRBV18

CDR3nt: TGTGCCAGCAGTCTGAGACTAGCGGGGTACGAGCAGTACTTC
CDR3aa: CASSLRLAGYEQYF
d_gene: TRBD2
j_gene: TRBJ2-7
abundance: -
v_gene: TRBV5-5

CDR3nt: TGTGCCAGCAGCTTAGCGGGGGGAACCTACAATGAGCAGTTCTTC
CDR3aa: CASSLAGGTYNEQFF
d_gene: -
j_gene: TRBJ2-1
abundance: -
v_gene: TRBV7-2

CDR3nt: TGTGCCAGGGGGCAAAAAAAGGGGGACGATTGGGGTTTCTTT
CDR3aa: CARGQKKGDDWGFF
d_gene: -
j_gene: TRBJ1-1
abundance: -
v_gene: TRBV2

CDR3nt: TGTGCCAGCAGCGAAACGACTAGCGGGGGCTTTAGGGAGCAGTTCTTC
CDR3aa: CASSETTSGGFREQFF
d_gene: TRBD2
j_gene: TRBJ2-1
abundance: -
v_gene: TRBV7-3

CDR3nt: TGTGCCAGCAGCTTAAGACTAGCGGGGGTGAGCGGGGAGCTGTTTTTT
CDR3aa: CASSLRLAGVSGELFF
d_gene: TRBD2
j_gene: TRBJ2-2
abundance: -
v_gene: TRBV5-6

CDR3nt: TGTGCCAGCAGTCCCAATGGGGCACGGGGGACTGAAGCTTTCTTT
CDR3aa: CASSPNGARGTEAFF
d_gene: -
j_gene: TRBJ1-1
abundance: -
v_gene: TRBV6-5

CDR3nt: TGCGCCAGCAGCCAAGATATGGGACAGGGGGTATACGAGCAGTACTTC
CDR3aa: CASSQDMGQGVYEQYF
d_gene: TRBD1
j_gene: TRBJ2-7
abundance: -
v_gene: TRBV4-3

CDR3nt: TGCGCCAGCAGACAAACTAGCGGGGGGGCCGATGAGCAGTTCTTC
CDR3aa: CASRQTSGGADEQFF
d_gene: TRBD2
j_gene: TRBJ2-1
abundance: once
v_gene: TRBV5-1

CDR3nt: TGTGCCTGGAGTGTAGGTGCGGGACAGAGATACAATGAGCAGTTCTTC
CDR3aa: CAWSVGAGQRYNEQFF
d_gene: -
j_gene: TRBJ2-1
abundance: -
v_gene: TRBV30

CDR3nt: TGTGCCAGCAGCCAGGAAAACTTTCGGACAGGGGGTGTTGAGCAGTTCTTC
CDR3aa: CASSQENFRTGGVEQFF
d_gene: TRBD1
j_gene: TRBJ2-1
abundance: few
v_gene: TRBV4-2

CDR3nt: TGTGCCACCTATCAGACAGGCAGTAACTATGGCTACACCTTC
CDR3aa: CATYQTGSNYGYTF
d_gene: -
j_gene: TRBJ1-2
abundance: once
v_gene: TRBV4-2

CDR3nt: TGTGCCAGCAGTTGGACAGGGGTTGGCACTGAAGCTTTCTTT
CDR3aa: CASSWTGVGTEAFF
d_gene: TRBD1
j_gene: TRBJ1-1
abundance: -
v_gene: TRBV11-1

CDR3nt: TGCGCCAGCAGCCTGGGAGCGGGCTCGGGGTACGAGCAGTACTTC
CDR3aa: CASSLGAGSGYEQYF
d_gene: -
j_gene: TRBJ2-7
abundance: -
v_gene: TRBV4-3

CDR3nt: TGCGCCAGCAGCCAAGGGTTAGGGCAGGGGCGTGGTCAGCCCCAGCATTTT
CDR3aa: CASSQGLGQGRGQPQHF
d_gene: -
j_gene: TRBJ1-5
abundance: -
v_gene: TRBV4-1

CDR3nt: TGTGCCAGCAGCCAACGGACAGGGGGCGGAAACACCATATATTTT
CDR3aa: CASSQRTGGGNTIYF
d_gene: TRBD1
j_gene: TRBJ1-3
abundance: -
v_gene: TRBV7-6

CDR3nt: TGTGCCAGCAGTCCCCGGGACATGTACAATGAGCAGTTCTTC
CDR3aa: CASSPRDMYNEQFF
d_gene: -
j_gene: TRBJ2-1
abundance: -
v_gene: TRBV6-5

CDR3nt: TGTGCCAGCAGACTCCGGGAGGTTAATTCACCCCTCCACTTT
CDR3aa: CASRLREVNSPLHF
d_gene: -
j_gene: TRBJ1-6
abundance: -
v_gene: TRBV3-1/TRBV3-2

CDR3nt: TGTGCCAGCAGCAAGGGACAGACCCGCACAGATACGCAGTATTTT
CDR3aa: CASSKGQTRTDTQYF
d_gene: TRBD1
j_gene: TRBJ2-3
abundance: -
v_gene: TRBV5-8

CDR3nt: TGCGCCAGCAGTTCACATCCGGGACAGGGGGGTGAGCAGTTCTTC
CDR3aa: CASSSHPGQGGEQFF
d_gene: TRBD1
j_gene: TRBJ2-1
abundance: -
v_gene: TRBV5-1

CDR3nt: TGTGCCAGCTCACCACTGGACAGGTTTCAAGAGACCCAGTACTTC
CDR3aa: CASSPLDRFQETQYF
d_gene: TRBD1
j_gene: TRBJ2-5
abundance: once
v_gene: TRBV18

CDR3nt: TGTGCCAGTAGGGTAGCAGGGGCGGATACGCAGTATTTT
CDR3aa: CASRVAGADTQYF
d_gene: -
j_gene: TRBJ2-3
abundance: -
v_gene: TRBV19

CDR3nt: TGCGCCAGCGGAACCCTAGGTCGGGATACGCAGTATTTT
CDR3aa: CASGTLGRDTQYF
d_gene: -
j_gene: TRBJ2-3
abundance: -
v_gene: TRBV10-1

CDR3nt: TGTGCCAGCTCACCCTTTGGCTCGGGAAACAATCAGCCCCAGCATTTT
CDR3aa: CASSPFGSGNNQPQHF
d_gene: -
j_gene: TRBJ1-5
abundance: -
v_gene: TRBV18

CDR3nt: TGTGCCAGCAGGACAGGGCCTGAGCAGTTCTTC
CDR3aa: CASRTGPEQFF
d_gene: TRBD1
j_gene: TRBJ2-1
abundance: -
v_gene: TRBV28

CDR3nt: TGTGCCAGCAGTTTTCAGGGGCGTGGAGCTTTCTTT
CDR3aa: CASSFQGRGAFF
d_gene: -
j_gene: TRBJ1-1
abundance: -
v_gene: TRBV12-3/TRBV12-4

CDR3nt: TGTGCCAGCGGAGATCTGCAGTCAAGGAACTATGGCTACACCTTC
CDR3aa: CASGDLQSRNYGYTF
d_gene: -
j_gene: TRBJ1-2
abundance: -
v_gene: TRBV18

CDR3nt: TGTGCCACCAGTGATTTTCGCGAGGGGGATTACAATGAGCAGTTCTTC
CDR3aa: CATSDFREGDYNEQFF
d_gene: -
j_gene: TRBJ2-1
abundance: -
v_gene: TRBV24-1

CDR3nt: TGTGCCATCAGTGGGGACCCGGGACTAGCTCTTACAGATACGCAGTATTTT
CDR3aa: CAISGDPGLALTDTQYF
d_gene: TRBD2
j_gene: TRBJ2-3
abundance: -
v_gene: TRBV10-3

CDR3nt: TGTGCCAGCAGTGAGGGACTAGCGACAGATACGCAGTATTTT
CDR3aa: CASSEGLATDTQYF
d_gene: TRBD2
j_gene: TRBJ2-3
abundance: many
v_gene: TRBV6-1

CDR3nt: TGTGCCAGCAGGTTTAGGACAGGGGGCCGGGATACGCAGTATTTT
CDR3aa: CASRFRTGGRDTQYF
d_gene: TRBD1
j_gene: TRBJ2-3
abundance: -
v_gene: TRBV6-5

CDR3nt: TGTGCCAGCTCACCTGGACAGTTGGGCACAGATACGCAGTATTTT
CDR3aa: CASSPGQLGTDTQYF
d_gene: -
j_gene: TRBJ2-3
abundance: -
v_gene: TRBV18

CDR3nt: TGTGCCAGTAGTATTGCACAGGGGGAATCACCCCTCCACTTT
CDR3aa: CASSIAQGESPLHF
d_gene: TRBD1
j_gene: TRBJ1-6
abundance: once
v_gene: TRBV19

CDR3nt: TGTGCCAGCAGTGAGGACAGGGGCACCTATGGCTACACCTTC
CDR3aa: CASSEDRGTYGYTF
d_gene: TRBD1
j_gene: TRBJ1-2
abundance: -
v_gene: TRBV2

CDR3nt: TGTGCCAGCAGCCAAGAGGCTAGCGGGGGGGCCGTAGATACGCAGTATTTT
CDR3aa: CASSQEASGGAVDTQYF
d_gene: TRBD2
j_gene: TRBJ2-3
abundance: -
v_gene: TRBV4-2

CDR3nt: TGCGCCAGCAGCTTGGGCGGGGCGGAAGAGCAGTACTTC
CDR3aa: CASSLGGAEEQYF
d_gene: -
j_gene: TRBJ2-7
abundance: -
v_gene: TRBV5-1

CDR3nt: TGTGCCAGCAGGGGTAAACCGGGACAGGGGGTCCTCTCTGGAAACACCATATATTTT
CDR3aa: CASRGKPGQGVLSGNTIYF
d_gene: TRBD1
j_gene: TRBJ1-3
abundance: -
v_gene: TRBV7-3

CDR3nt: TGCGCCAGCAACCGGGGGGTAGTCAATGAGCAGTTCTTC
CDR3aa: CASNRGVVNEQFF
d_gene: TRBD2
j_gene: TRBJ2-1
abundance: -
v_gene: TRBV10-1

CDR3nt: TGTGCCAGCAGCTTAAAGGAGGGGGGGGACTCCTACAATGAGCAGTTCTTC
CDR3aa: CASSLKEGGDSYNEQFF
d_gene: -
j_gene: TRBJ2-1
abundance: -
v_gene: TRBV7-3

CDR3nt: TGTGCCAGCAGTTACGACAGGAGGTACACTGAAGCTTTCTTT
CDR3aa: CASSYDRRYTEAFF
d_gene: -
j_gene: TRBJ1-1
abundance: -
v_gene: TRBV6-2/TRBV6-3

CDR3nt: TGCAGTGCTAGTGGTGACCCTAGTACCAACTATGGCTACACCTTC
CDR3aa: CSASGDPSTNYGYTF
d_gene: -
j_gene: TRBJ1-2
abundance: once
v_gene: TRBV20-1

CDR3nt: TGTGCCAGCAGCCCCCACCTCGGCGCGGGTAATTCACCCCTCCACTTT
CDR3aa: CASSPHLGAGNSPLHF
d_gene: -
j_gene: TRBJ1-6
abundance: -
v_gene: TRBV11-1

CDR3nt: TGTGCCAGCTCACCGCGCTCCCAGGCGGGGACTAGCGGCCAAGAGACCCAGTACTTC
CDR3aa: CASSPRSQAGTSGQETQYF
d_gene: TRBD2
j_gene: TRBJ2-5
abundance: -
v_gene: TRBV18

CDR3nt: TGTGCCAGCAGGGCTACTAGCGGGGGATGGGATGAGCAGTTCTTC
CDR3aa: CASRATSGGWDEQFF
d_gene: TRBD2
j_gene: TRBJ2-1
abundance: -
v_gene: TRBV7-9

CDR3nt: TGCGCCAGCAGCCAAGATCTCAGCGGGGGGGCTTCCTACAATGAGCAGTTCTTC
CDR3aa: CASSQDLSGGASYNEQFF
d_gene: TRBD2
j_gene: TRBJ2-1
abundance: -
v_gene: TRBV4-1

CDR3nt: TGTGCCAGCAGGGATCGGGACAGCTCCTACGAGCAGTACTTC
CDR3aa: CASRDRDSSYEQYF
d_gene: TRBD1
j_gene: TRBJ2-7
abundance: -
v_gene: TRBV28

CDR3nt: TGCGCCAGCAGCCCGACCCTGGGGGCTAACTTAGGCTATGGCTACACCTTC
CDR3aa: CASSPTLGANLGYGYTF
d_gene: -
j_gene: TRBJ1-2
abundance: -
v_gene: TRBV5-1